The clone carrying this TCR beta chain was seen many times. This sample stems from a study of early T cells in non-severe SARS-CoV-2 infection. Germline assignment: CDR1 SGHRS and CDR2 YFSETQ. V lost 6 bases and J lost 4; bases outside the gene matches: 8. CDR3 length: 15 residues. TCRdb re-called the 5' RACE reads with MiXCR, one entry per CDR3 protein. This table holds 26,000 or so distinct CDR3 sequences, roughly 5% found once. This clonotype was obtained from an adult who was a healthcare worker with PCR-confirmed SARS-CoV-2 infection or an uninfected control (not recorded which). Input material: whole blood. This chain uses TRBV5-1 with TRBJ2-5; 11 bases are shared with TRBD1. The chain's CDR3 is CASTTSGTGGETQYF. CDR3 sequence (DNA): TGCGCCAGCACTACCTCCGGGACAGGGGGAGAGACCCAGTACTTC. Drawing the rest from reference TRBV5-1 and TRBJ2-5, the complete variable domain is KAGVTQTPRYLIKTRGQQVTLSCSPISGHRSVSWYQQTPGQGLQFLFEYFSETQRNKGNFPGRFSGRQFSNSRSEMNVSTLELGDSALYLCASTTSGTGGETQYFGPGTRLLVL.